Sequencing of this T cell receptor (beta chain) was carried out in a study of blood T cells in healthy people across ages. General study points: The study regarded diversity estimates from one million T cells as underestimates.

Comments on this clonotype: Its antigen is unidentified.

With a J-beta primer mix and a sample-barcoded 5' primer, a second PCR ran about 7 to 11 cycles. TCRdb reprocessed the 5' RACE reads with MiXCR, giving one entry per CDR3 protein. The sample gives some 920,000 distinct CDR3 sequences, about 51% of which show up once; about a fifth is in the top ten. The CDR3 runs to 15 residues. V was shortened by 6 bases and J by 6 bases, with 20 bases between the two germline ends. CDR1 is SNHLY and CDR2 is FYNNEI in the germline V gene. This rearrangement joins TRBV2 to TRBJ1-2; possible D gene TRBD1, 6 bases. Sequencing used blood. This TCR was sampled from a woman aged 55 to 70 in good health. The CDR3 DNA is TGTGCCAGCAGGGCGGACAGCCGGGGGGTAGATGGCTACACCTTC. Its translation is CASRADSRGVDGYTF.